Listed here is a single T cell receptor beta chain. These data come from a study of glioma-infiltrating T cells after dendritic cell vaccination. The table came from immunoSEQ multiplex PCR; TCRdb's copy has only in-frame clones and leaves some out. The sample yields around 78,000 clones, roughly 84% seen once. The time point is: after dendritic cell vaccination, including at tumor progression/relapse. Selection required adequate fresh-frozen tumor tissue plus more than two years' survival data. The CDR3 is 13 residues long. Deletions cut 5 bases from V and 1 base from J, with 8 bases between. CDR1 SGHVS and CDR2 FQNEAQ come from the germline V gene.

This specimen was blood, taken after dendritic cell vaccination. The chain uses TRBV7-8 and TRBJ1-2; D unresolved. This TCR came from a human donor with glioblastoma. CDR3 region: CASSLGGNYGYTF. CDR3 coding DNA: TGTGCCAGCAGCCTCGGAGGTAACTATGGCTACACCTTC. Using reference TRBV7-8 and TRBJ1-2 for the parts outside the CDR3, the full variable domain is GAGVSQSPRYKVAKRGQDVALRCDPISGHVSLFWYQQALGQGPEFLTYFQNEAQLDKSGLPSDRFFAERPEGSVSTLKIQRTQQEDSAVYLCASSLGGNYGYTFGSGTRLTVV.